This T cell receptor beta chain emerged from a study of cytomegalovirus exposure and HLA in healthy donors. Overall study: Genotyping of 400 or so donors showed that 80% to 85% belonged to the Caucasian-associated ancestry cluster. General study results and limits: One later analysis reportedly identified an Asian-associated ancestry cluster that showed fewer N-insertions than the approximately 600-donor mean.

The CDR3 has 14 residues. Trimming took off 6 bases at V and 2 bases at J, with 14 bases between the two ends. Looked up from germline, CDR1 is MNHNY and CDR2 is SVGAGI (reference sequence). With 60 Vbeta and 13 Jbeta primers, the PCR was carried out. Profiled with immunoSEQ multiplex PCR; TCRdb holds only in-frame clones, not every one. The repertoire holds 95,000 to 100,000 clones, with around 72% as singletons. This clone has a single count. Its antigen is unknown. The sequencing input was PBMCs. The receptor was isolated from a male donor in good health and CMV-seronegative. The gene calls are TRBV6-6 and TRBJ2-7; TRBD2 might be the D (5 bases). The CDR3 loop reads CASRERSGAYEQYF. The CDR3, as DNA: TGTGCCAGCAGGGAGCGGTCTGGCGCCTACGAGCAGTACTTC.